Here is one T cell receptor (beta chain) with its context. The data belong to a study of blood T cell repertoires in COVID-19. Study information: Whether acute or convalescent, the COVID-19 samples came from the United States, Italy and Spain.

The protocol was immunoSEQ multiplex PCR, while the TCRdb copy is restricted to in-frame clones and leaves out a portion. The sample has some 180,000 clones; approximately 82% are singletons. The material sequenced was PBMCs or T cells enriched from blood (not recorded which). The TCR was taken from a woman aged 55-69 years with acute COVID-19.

In DNA, the CDR3 is TGCAGCGTTGAAAGGAGGGTAGGAGGAAACACCATATATTTT. This gives the protein CSVERRVGGNTIYF. The chain couples TRBV29-1 to TRBJ1-3, with D unresolved. This CDR3 is built from 14 residues. Germline CDR1 and CDR2: SQVTM and ANQGSEA. Trimming took off 2 bases at V and 4 bases at J, with 12 bases between the two ends.